The T cell receptor (beta chain) under discussion was sequenced for a study of sequential checkpoint blockade in melanoma. This CDR3 spans 17 amino acids. Per the germline V gene, CDR1 is SEHNR and CDR2 is FQNEAQ (reference sequence). The V and J ends lost 5 bases and 3 bases, in that order; junction bases with no gene match: 15. Produced via immunoSEQ multiplex PCR; TCRdb's table is partial and in-frame only. Among just over 15,000 clones listed, under 85% were seen once. Documented treatment: randomized to nivolumab then ipilimumab (arm A) or the reverse (arm B). The chain employs TRBV7-9 and TRBJ1-2; 7 nucleotides agree with TRBD1. The source material was CD8+ T cells sorted from blood (inferred from file names), sampled from a patient given nivolumab and ipilimumab in sequence. The TCR sequence derives from a human donor with melanoma. The CDR3 coding sequence is TGTGCCAGCAGCCCCGTGGGACAGACTCTCCTGTACTATGGCTACACCTTC. As protein: CASSPVGQTLLYYGYTF.